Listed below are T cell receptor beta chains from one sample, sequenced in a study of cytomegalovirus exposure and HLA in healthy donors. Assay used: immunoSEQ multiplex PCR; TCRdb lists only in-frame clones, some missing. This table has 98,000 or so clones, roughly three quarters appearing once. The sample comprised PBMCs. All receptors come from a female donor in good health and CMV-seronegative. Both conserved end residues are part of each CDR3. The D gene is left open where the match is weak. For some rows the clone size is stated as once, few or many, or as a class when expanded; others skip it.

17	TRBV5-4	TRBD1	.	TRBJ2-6	TGTGCCAGCAGCTCAGGACAGGGGGCGAGAGGGGCCAACGTCCTGACTTTC	CASSSGQGARGANVLTF
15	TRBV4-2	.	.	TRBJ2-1	TGTGCCAGCAGCCAAGAACCTAGCTCCTACAATGAGCAGTTCTTC	CASSQEPSSYNEQFF
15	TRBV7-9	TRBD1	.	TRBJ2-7	TGTGCCAGCAGCCCGCCGGGACAGGGGGTTGGAGAGCAGTACTTC	CASSPPGQGVGEQYF
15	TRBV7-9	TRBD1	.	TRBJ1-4	TGTGCCAGCAGACTAGGTGGACAGGCAAACGAAAAACTGTTTTTT	CASRLGGQANEKLFF
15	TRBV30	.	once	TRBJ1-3	TGTGCCTGGAGTGCAGACTTCTCCTCTGGAAACACCATATATTTT	CAWSADFSSGNTIYF
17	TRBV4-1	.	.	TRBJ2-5	TGCGCCAGCAGCCAAGGGAGAGGACTCCCCATCCAAGAGACCCAGTACTTC	CASSQGRGLPIQETQYF
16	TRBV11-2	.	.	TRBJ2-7	TGTGCCAGCAGCTTATCCAATTTACAGGCCCGCTACGAGCAGTACTTC	CASSLSNLQARYEQYF
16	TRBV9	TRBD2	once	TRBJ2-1	TGTGCCAGCAGCGCAAGCGGGGACTACGAATACAATGAGCAGTTCTTC	CASSASGDYEYNEQFF
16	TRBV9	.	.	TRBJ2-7	TGTGCCAGCAGCGTGGGGAGGCAGGGATATGCCTACGAGCAGTACTTC	CASSVGRQGYAYEQYF
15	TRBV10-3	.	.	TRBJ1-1	TGTGCCATCAGTGAAATACAGGCGACGAACACTGAAGCTTTCTTT	CAISEIQATNTEAFF
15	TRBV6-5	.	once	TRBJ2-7	TGTGCCAGCAGTTACTCGAGGGGGAGCTCCTACGAGCAGTACTTC	CASSYSRGSSYEQYF
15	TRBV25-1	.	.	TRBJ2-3	TGTGCCAGCAGTGAACCGAGGATTTTCACAGATACGCAGTATTTT	CASSEPRIFTDTQYF
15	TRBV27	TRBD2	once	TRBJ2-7	TGTGCCAGCAGTTCTAGCGGGAGGGGTCACCTCGAGCAGTACTTC	CASSSSGRGHLEQYF
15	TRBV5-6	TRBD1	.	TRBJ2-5	TGTGCCAGCAGCCTGGGACAGGGGCGGTTAGGGACCCAGTACTTC	CASSLGQGRLGTQYF
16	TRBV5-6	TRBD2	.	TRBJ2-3	TGTGCCAGCAGCCTGGGACTAGCGGGAGGTTTAGATACGCAGTATTTT	CASSLGLAGGLDTQYF
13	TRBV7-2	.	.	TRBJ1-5	TGTGCCAGCAGTAACAGGGCCATGCAGCCCCAGCATTTT	CASSNRAMQPQHF
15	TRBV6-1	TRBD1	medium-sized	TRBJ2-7	TGTGCCAGCAGTGAAGTTAGGGACAGCTCCTACGAGCAGTACTTC	CASSEVRDSSYEQYF
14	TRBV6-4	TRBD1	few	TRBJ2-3	TGTGCCAGCAGCGCAGGGACAGGGGCAGATACGCAGTATTTT	CASSAGTGADTQYF
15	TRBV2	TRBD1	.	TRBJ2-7	TGTGCCAGCAGCCAAACGGGACAGGAATCCTACGAGCAGTACTTC	CASSQTGQESYEQYF
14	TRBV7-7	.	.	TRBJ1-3	TGTGCTAGCAGCTTAGCCGGCTCTGGAAACACCATATATTTT	CASSLAGSGNTIYF
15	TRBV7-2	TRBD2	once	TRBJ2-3	TGTGCCAGCAGCCAACGAACTCGGACTAGCGGGGGGGAGTATTTT	CASSQRTRTSGGEYF
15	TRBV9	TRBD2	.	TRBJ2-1	TGTGCCAGCAGCGTAGAGAGGACTAGCTTTAATGAGCAGTTCTTC	CASSVERTSFNEQFF
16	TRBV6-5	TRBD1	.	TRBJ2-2	TGTGCCAGCAGTTACGGACAGGGGGCGAACACCGGGGAGCTGTTTTTT	CASSYGQGANTGELFF
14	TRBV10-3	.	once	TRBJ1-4	TGTGCCATCAGGGAAGGCCCAGGGAATGAAAAACTGTTTTTT	CAIREGPGNEKLFF
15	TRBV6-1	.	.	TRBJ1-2	TGTGCCAGCAGGCCATTTGTGGGGGGTAACTATGGCTACACCTTC	CASRPFVGGNYGYTF
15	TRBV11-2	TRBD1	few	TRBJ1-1	TGTGCCAGCAGCCCACCTTACCCAGGGGGGCCTGAAGCTTTCTTT	CASSPPYPGGPEAFF
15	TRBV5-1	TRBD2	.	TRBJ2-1	TGCGCCAGCAGCTTGGCTAGCGGGACGGGTTATGAGCAGTTCTTC	CASSLASGTGYEQFF
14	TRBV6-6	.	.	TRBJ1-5	TGTGCCAGCGATCAGTCGGCGGGAGGACAGCTCCAGCATTTT	CASDQSAGGQLQHF
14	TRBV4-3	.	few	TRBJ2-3	TGCGCCAGCAGCCTTCGCGGGGGACAAGATACGCAGTATTTT	CASSLRGGQDTQYF
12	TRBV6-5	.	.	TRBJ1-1	TGTGCCAGCGGCGGGGGGAGGGTCGGAGCTTTCTTT	CASGGGRVGAFF
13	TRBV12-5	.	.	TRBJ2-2	TGTGCTAGTGGTTATACAGGCACCGGGGAGCTGTTTTTT	CASGYTGTGELFF
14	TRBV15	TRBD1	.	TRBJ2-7	TGTGCCACCAGCATTCCCGGGACAGTCTACGAGCAGTACTTC	CATSIPGTVYEQYF
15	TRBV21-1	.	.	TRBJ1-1	TGTGCCAGCAGCAAACGGAAGCAGGGAGGGGGTGAAGCTTTCTTT	CASSKRKQGGGEAFF
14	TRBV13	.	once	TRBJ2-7	TGTGCCAGCAGTTCGCGGCAGAACTCCTACGAGCAGTACTTC	CASSSRQNSYEQYF
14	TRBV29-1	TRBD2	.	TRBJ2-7	TGCAGCGTTTTATCTAGCGGGGGGGCTTACGAGCAGTACTTC	CSVLSSGGAYEQYF
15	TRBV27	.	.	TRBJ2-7	TGTGCCAGCAGTTCTTTTACGGGACACCCCTACGAGCAGTACTTC	CASSSFTGHPYEQYF
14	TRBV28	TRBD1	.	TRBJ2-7	TGTGCCAGCAGTTCGCCGGACAGGGTTTACGAGCAGTACTTC	CASSSPDRVYEQYF
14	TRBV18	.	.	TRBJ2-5	TGTGCCAGCTCACCATTGGACAGCCAAGAGACCCAGTACTTC	CASSPLDSQETQYF
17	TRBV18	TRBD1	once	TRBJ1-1	TGTGCCAGCTCACCGGCGCGTGGACAGGGAATGAACACTGAAGCTTTCTTT	CASSPARGQGMNTEAFF
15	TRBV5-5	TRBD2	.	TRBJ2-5	TGTGCCAGCAGCTCCGCGACTAGCTCCCAAGAGACCCAGTACTTC	CASSSATSSQETQYF
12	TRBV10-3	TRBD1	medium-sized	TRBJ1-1	TGTGCCGTAAACAGGGGGGACACTGAAGCTTTCTTT	CAVNRGDTEAFF
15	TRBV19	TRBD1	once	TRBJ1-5	TGTGCCAGTAGTATTCAGGGACAGACCAATCAGCCCCAGCATTTT	CASSIQGQTNQPQHF